This TCR beta chain originates from a study of T cells after yellow fever vaccination (dated by TCRdb to about 2019). Some background on the complete study: The SMART-Seq v4 Ultra Low Input RNA kit was used to prepare libraries from fractions with low cell numbers. To follow T-cell clones before and after both primary and booster YFV17D yellow fever vaccination, bulk TCR alpha and beta repertoires underwent longitudinal sequencing. Two healthy male donors made up the cohort, one aged 18 to 29 years and the other aged 30 to 40 years. Bulk PBMC replicates and cell subsets were isolated from blood drawn at multiple timepoints before and after both primary and secondary immunization.

On this clonotype: Its antigen has not been determined. No per-base quality is available; no much larger clone lies one base away.

The CDR3 contains 13 residues, cysteine and phenylalanine counted. This entry keeps only the CDR3 DNA: 39 bases, framed from base 1. According to the germline V gene (reference sequence), CDR1 reads SEHNR and CDR2 reads FQNEAQ. V gives up 2 bases and J gives up 7 bases, and the segment between their germline ends measures 8 bases. TCR cDNA was synthesized by 5'RACE template switching, which introduced a universal primer site and unique molecular identifiers. Priming for cDNA synthesis came from both the TCR alpha and TCR beta constant segments. Library amplification used two PCR steps, and the second PCR step added sample barcodes and sequencing adapters. Sequencing of libraries was done on Illumina HiSeq 2500 (2x100 bp) or NovaSeq (2x150 bp). The authors' pipeline ran thus. Demultiplexing of reads and collapsing into UMI consensus sequences were performed with MIGEC, and V(D)J alignment was carried out with MiXCR. Vaccine-responding clonotypes were identified with edgeR using replicate PBMC samples, with FDR below 0.01 and a log2 fold change above 5 up to day 15 being required. Each bulk clonotype was labeled CD4 or CD8 based on which sequenced repertoire, CD4 or CD8, contained the clonotype at higher abundance. TCRdb ran its own pipeline on the public reads, namely fastp trimming at Q25 and MiXCR clone calling, and kept in-frame beta chains. When rows share a CDR3 protein, they turn into one entry using the most common DNA and genes. The authors' filters were not applied to this entry. Present in this sample are 500,000 to 650,000 distinct CDR3 sequences, more than 9% of which were seen just once. Just under 15% of the sample lies in the top ten.

What the authors observed across the whole study: Computational filtering was required because FACS-sorted repertoires could contain abundant contaminating clonotypes from the bulk population. A small share of clonotypes occurred in both CD4 and CD8 compartments, likely arising from convergent recombination. Only two donors were included in the study, so the extent to which the findings can be generalized is limited. The secondary T-cell response was weaker than the primary response but faster, peaking on day 5 instead of day 15. After the booster, most clones that had expanded after primary vaccination were detected again (around 97% of CD4 and more than 85% of CD8), suggesting broad maintenance of memory.

Interpreted using the paper, the treatment or condition label stands for: live attenuated yellow fever vaccine strain. At each blood-draw timepoint, two biological replicates of bulk PBMCs were collected. A standard Ficoll-Paque protocol was used to isolate PBMCs from peripheral blood. TriZol was used to extract RNA from bulk PBMCs, from CD4 and CD8 fractions, and from dextramer-positive and dextramer-negative fractions. The sample here was PBMCs, taken on the day of the yellow fever booster vaccination. The TCR comes from a man aged 25-45 years who received the YFV17D yellow fever vaccine. This sequence uses TRBV7-9 and TRBJ2-2, and TRBD2 may be the D gene, going by 5 matching bases. The DNA is TGTGCCAGCAGCTTATTCGGGGACGGGGAGCTGTTTTTT. Its coded protein is CASSLFGDGELFF. The variable domain in full, with residues beyond the CDR3 obtained from the reference TRBV7-9 and TRBJ2-2 genes, is DTGVSQNPRHKITKRGQNVTFRCDPISEHNRLYWYRQTLGQGPEFLTYFQNEAQLEKSRLLSDRFSAERPKGSFSTLEIQRTEQGDSAMYLCASSLFGDGELFFGEGSRLTVL.